This TCR beta chain was identified in a study of Ad26.COV2.S vaccination and SARS-CoV-2 variants (dated by TCRdb to the early 2020s). Looking at the study overall: Vaccine-arm donors were drawn from COV1001, a multicentre, randomized, double-blind, placebo-controlled phase I-IIa trial of Ad26.COV2.S in healthy adults. Ad26.COV2.S was administered intramuscularly at 5 x 10^10 or 1 x 10^11 viral particles, either as a single shot or as two shots given 56 days apart. Sequencing of the TCRbeta repertoire served to evaluate the specificity and breadth of SARS-CoV-2-reactive T cell receptors following Ad26.COV2.S vaccination. A total of 32 samples were included in the TCR-sequenced set, comprising around 19 Ad26.COV2.S vaccine recipients, 5 placebo recipients and 8 SARS-CoV-2 convalescent individuals. Trial participants were randomized into five groups of five: low-dose or high-dose Ad26.COV2.S given once or twice, or placebo on both occasions. Throughout the experiments and outcome assessment, investigators stayed blinded to trial group allocation. The paper as a whole reports these results and caveats: After vaccination, spike-specific CD8+ and CD4+ T cell responses were reported to show substantial breadth. Vaccine and placebo recipients had comparable non-spike TCR breadth, which fits with the vaccine containing only spike. Compared with placebo recipients, Ad26.COV2.S recipients showed higher spike-specific TCR breadth (P = 0.0014). According to the authors, total T cell responses may have been underestimated by the TCR breadth and depth analyses. The study lacked the statistical power to compare responses across vaccine doses or regimens.

As to this clone: The target of this receptor is not known. Base quality data are lacking; no much larger clone is found one base away.

TCRbeta CDR3 regions were sequenced with the immunoSEQ Assay. After extraction, genomic DNA underwent amplification by bias-controlled multiplex PCR, followed by high-throughput sequencing. Turning to the authors' computational methods: To quantify the absolute abundance of every unique TCRbeta CDR3 region, sequences were collapsed and filtered. T cell fraction was estimated by normalizing TCRbeta template counts to usable DNA, which was measured by amplifying reference genes present in all nucleated cells. Repertoire TCRs were annotated as SARS-CoV-2-specific when V gene, CDR3 amino acid sequence and J gene were exactly matched to a known reactive TCR set. The reference SARS-CoV-2 TCR set came from MIRA and was filtered for enrichment in COVID-19-positive ImmuneCODE repertoires, removing public or cross-reactive TCRs. Drawing on the MIRA antigens, annotated TCRs were analysed further at the level of specific ORF or position within ORF. Breadth was defined as annotated unique rearrangements over total unique productive rearrangements; depth was the summed frequency of those rearrangements. Two-sided Wilcoxon rank-sum tests were used to compare TCR breadth between groups. Not all clones reach the TCRdb copy of this immuneACCESS table, which keeps in-frame sequences only. Checked studies attribute under half of the gap to unresolved V genes and leave the rest unexplained. The V and J calls and clone size are taken from that table; D and trimming were inferred from the DNA. This sample holds a few hundred thousand clones; roughly 84% were observed only once. The top ten clones comprise around 3.6% of the sample.

The sample's treatment or condition label, in plain terms: some 19 received Ad26.COV2.S at low or high dose, single or two shots; about 5 received placebo; per-sample allocation not given. Repertoires of vaccine and placebo recipients were sequenced from samples taken on day 63 after the first injection. In Cohort 1b, roughly 25 adults aged 18-55 years were enrolled at a single site in Boston, USA, between 29 July and 7 August 2020. Ad26.COV2.S consisted of a replication-incompetent adenovirus type 26 vector by which a prefusion-stabilized SARS-CoV-2 spike protein from the original Wuhan strain was expressed. CDR1 and CDR2 were assigned from the germline V gene as MGHRA and YSYEKL. Spanning cysteine to phenylalanine, the CDR3 consists of 16 amino acids. Of the read, only the CDR3 DNA is kept; its 48 bases are in frame from base 1. Germline trimming: 0 bases from V, 1 base from J; junction bases outside gene matches: 3.

Recombination linked TRBV4-1 to TRBJ2-3, with 8 central nucleotides matching TRBD1. The sample in question was peripheral blood, obtained in a trial of Ad26.COV2.S vaccine versus placebo. The TCR comes from a person aged 18-60 years who received the Ad26.COV2.S COVID-19 vaccine or a placebo. CDR3 protein: CASSQEGQGRTDTQYF. Here is the DNA: TGCGCCAGCAGCCAAGAAGGACAGGGACGCACAGATACGCAGTATTTT.